These T cell receptor beta chains were read from a single sample in a study of CXCR3-negative and CXCR3-positive naive CD8 T cells. From the 5' RACE reads, TCRdb lists one entry per CDR3 protein and no DNA. This table holds about 120,000 distinct CDR3 sequences. Material for sequencing was naive CXCR3- CD8+ T cells from blood. These receptors came from a human donor in good health. Some clones in this sample may be carry-over from other donors' samples. The CDR3 runs from the conserved cysteine through the conserved F or W.

CDR3,J,V
CASSLRDRGGNEQFF,TRBJ2-1,TRBV7-2
CASSFRGDEQYF,TRBJ2-7,TRBV28
CASSFGSHEQYF,TRBJ2-7,TRBV5-1
CATGWRELDEQFF,TRBJ2-1,TRBV12-3/TRBV12-4
CASSLSGLGYEQYF,TRBJ2-7,TRBV27
CASKISPGLTEAFF,TRBJ1-1,TRBV6-5
CSAQSGGPLPDTQYF,TRBJ2-3,TRBV20-1
CASSGLGRDTQYF,TRBJ2-3,TRBV11-2
CASSRDPGGSAFF,TRBJ1-1,TRBV14
CAISDPQSTDYEQYF,TRBJ2-7,TRBV10-3
CASLGDRGSSEQYF,TRBJ2-7,TRBV10-3
CANSYSIGGGIGELFF,TRBJ2-2,TRBV6-5
CASSQVATLTGDTQYF,TRBJ2-3,TRBV4-2
CASTLGGINQPQHF,TRBJ1-5,TRBV12-3/TRBV12-4
CASSHWEEGRYEQYF,TRBJ2-7,TRBV14
CASSFSTMTGHNQPQHF,TRBJ1-5,TRBV12-3/TRBV12-4
CASSMGPSAQYF,TRBJ2-5,TRBV6-6
CSVGDSPDSPLHF,TRBJ1-6,TRBV29-1
CASSDQGNVGTGELFF,TRBJ2-2,TRBV2
CASLKSRESNQPQHF,TRBJ1-5,TRBV2
CASSLTRAGDDYGYTF,TRBJ1-2,TRBV6-1
CASSQSLPKSAGNYGYTF,TRBJ1-2,TRBV12-3/TRBV12-4
CASSYSGEDYNEQFF,TRBJ2-1,TRBV6-1
CASSAATLAVPDTQYF,TRBJ2-3,TRBV2
CASSLFAGPGQFYEQYF,TRBJ2-7,TRBV5-4
CASSLSSGAGANVLTF,TRBJ2-6,TRBV7-8
CSVRGTGGKQPQHF,TRBJ1-5,TRBV29-1
CASSQDPAGGETQYF,TRBJ2-5,TRBV4-1
CASSLVGTETDEQFF,TRBJ2-1,TRBV7-3
CSAPWALTGELFF,TRBJ2-2,TRBV20-1
CASSLSVQTNYGYTF,TRBJ1-2,TRBV12-3/TRBV12-4